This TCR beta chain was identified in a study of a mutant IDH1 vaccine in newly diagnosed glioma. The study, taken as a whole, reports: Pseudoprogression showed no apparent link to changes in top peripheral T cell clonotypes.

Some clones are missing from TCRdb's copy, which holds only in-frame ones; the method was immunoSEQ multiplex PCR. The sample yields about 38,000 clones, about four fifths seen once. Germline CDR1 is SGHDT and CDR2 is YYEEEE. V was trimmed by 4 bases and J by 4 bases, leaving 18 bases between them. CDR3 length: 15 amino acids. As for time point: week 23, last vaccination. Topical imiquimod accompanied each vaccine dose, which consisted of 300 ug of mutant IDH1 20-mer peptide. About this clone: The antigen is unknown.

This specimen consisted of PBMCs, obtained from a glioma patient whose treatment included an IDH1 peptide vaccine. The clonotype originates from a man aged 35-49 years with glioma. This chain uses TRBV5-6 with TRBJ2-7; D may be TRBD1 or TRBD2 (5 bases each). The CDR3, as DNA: TGTGCCAGCAGCGAGGGGAGTCGAATCGGATACGAGCAGTACTTC. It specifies CASSEGSRIGYEQYF.